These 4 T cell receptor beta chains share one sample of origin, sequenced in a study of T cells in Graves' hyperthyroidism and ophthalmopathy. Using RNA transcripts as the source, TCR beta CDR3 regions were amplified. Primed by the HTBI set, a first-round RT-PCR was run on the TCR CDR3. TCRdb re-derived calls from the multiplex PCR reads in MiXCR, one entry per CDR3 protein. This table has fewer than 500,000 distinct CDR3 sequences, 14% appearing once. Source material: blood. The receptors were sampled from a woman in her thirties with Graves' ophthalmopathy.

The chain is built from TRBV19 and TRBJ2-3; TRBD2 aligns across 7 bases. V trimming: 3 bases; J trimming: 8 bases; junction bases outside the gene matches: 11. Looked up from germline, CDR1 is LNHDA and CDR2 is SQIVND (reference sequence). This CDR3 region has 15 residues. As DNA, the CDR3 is TGTGCCAGTAGTATTGGAGGACTAGTACGGGGTACGCAGTATTTT. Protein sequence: CASSIGGLVRGTQYF.

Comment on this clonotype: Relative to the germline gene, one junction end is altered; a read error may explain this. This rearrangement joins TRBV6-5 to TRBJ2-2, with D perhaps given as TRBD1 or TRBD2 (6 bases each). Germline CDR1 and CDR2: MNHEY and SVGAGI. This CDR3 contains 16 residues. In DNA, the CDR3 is TGTGCCAGCAGTTACGCAGGGGACCCGAACACCGGGGGGCTGTTTTTT. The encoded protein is CASSYAGDPNTGGLFF.

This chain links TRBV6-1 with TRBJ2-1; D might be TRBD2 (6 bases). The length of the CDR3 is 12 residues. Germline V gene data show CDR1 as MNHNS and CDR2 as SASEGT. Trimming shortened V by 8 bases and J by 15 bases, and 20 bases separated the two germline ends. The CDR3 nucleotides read TGTGCCAGCGGTCCGGGAGTGGGAACGTGGTTCTTC. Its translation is CASGPGVGTWFF.

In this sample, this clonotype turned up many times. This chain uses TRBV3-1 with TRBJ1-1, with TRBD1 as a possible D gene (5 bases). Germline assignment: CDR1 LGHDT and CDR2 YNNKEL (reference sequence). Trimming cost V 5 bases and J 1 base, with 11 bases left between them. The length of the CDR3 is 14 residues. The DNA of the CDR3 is TGTGCCAGCAGCACCCCGGGGGGGAACACTGAAGCTTTCTTT. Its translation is CASSTPGGNTEAFF.